These 25 T cell receptor beta chains share one sample of origin, sequenced in a study of CD8 T cells in ankylosing spondylitis (dated by TCRdb to 2017 to 2019). Libraries were constructed by 5' RACE. The sequencer listed for this sample is Illumina HiSeq 2500. TCRdb trimmed the raw reads at Q25, called clones with MiXCR and kept productive beta chains. One record per CDR3 amino acid sequence lists the most common genes and DNA. A total of 700,000 to 850,000 distinct CDR3 sequences appear in this sample, approximately 12% of them only once. The ten largest clonotypes hold roughly 0.51% of the sample. Study-level results and caveats: A TCR beta motif made up of several highly homologous amino acid variants appeared to be characteristic of blood from ankylosing spondylitis patients.

These receptors' targets are unknown. The specimen was blood, either unsorted or a sorted T cell fraction (not recorded which). These TCRs come from a male donor with ankylosing spondylitis.

This clonotype was counted only a few times. This sequence joins TRBV24-1 and TRBJ2-1, with D tentatively TRBD2 (5 bases). The CDR3 spans 14 residues. V was clipped by 0 bases and J by 6 bases, with 8 bases between them. Germline values: CDR1 KGHDR, CDR2 SFDVKD. The CDR3 spells CATSDLRDSNEQFF. The CDR3 nucleotides read TGTGCCACCAGTGATTTGCGGGATTCCAATGAGCAGTTCTTC.

This clonotype was observed a handful of times. The chain has TRBV29-1 and TRBJ2-3; possibly TRBD1 or TRBD2 for D (5 bases each). The CDR3 covers 14 residues. From germline, CDR1 is SQVTM and CDR2 ANQGSEA. Trimming took 4 bases from V and 4 from J, leaving 15 bases between them. The CDR3: CSVAGLRGPDTQYF. CDR3 in DNA: TGCAGCGTTGCGGGCCTGAGGGGCCCAGATACGCAGTATTTT.

This clonotype showed up just a few times. The J gene is TRBJ1-2, the V gene TRBV15, with 7 bases identical to TRBD1. Trimming cost V 5 bases and J 5 bases; bases outside gene matches: 11. The germline V gene encodes CDR1 LNHNV and CDR2 YYDKDF (reference sequence). This CDR3 contains 15 residues. CDR3 sequence reads: CATSSYPGGTYGYTF. CDR3 coding DNA: TGTGCCACCAGCTCTTACCCAGGGGGAACGTATGGCTACACCTTC.

The V and J genes are TRBV5-1 and TRBJ1-6; 8 nucleotides line up with TRBD1. This CDR3 has 13 amino acids. The V gene end was trimmed by 2 bases and the J gene end by 16 bases; junction bases not matched to a gene: 8. Germline V gene lookup returns CDR1 SGHRS and CDR2 YFSETQ. The CDR3 region has the DNA TGCGCCAGCAGCTTCGACCGAAACAGGGGGCTCCACTTT. The encoded protein is CASSFDRNRGLHF.

The rearrangement joins TRBV7-7 to TRBJ2-1, with TRBD2 as a possible D gene (6 bases). Germline values: CDR1 SSHAT, CDR2 FNYEAQ (reference sequence). The CDR3 is 13 residues long. CDR3 DNA: TGTGCTAGCGGACTGAACCTTAACAATGAGCAGTTCTTC. Protein: CASGLNLNNEQFF.

This clonotype was observed many times. For the CDR3, the DNA is TGCAGCGTTGAAGCATCGGACAGGGCCACTGAAGCTTTCTTT. It yields the protein CSVEASDRATEAFF. The rearrangement uses TRBV29-1 and TRBJ1-1, with 8 positions matching TRBD1. V shed 1 base, J shed 4 bases, and the junction held 5 bases outside the gene matches. Germline V gene lookup returns CDR1 SQVTM and CDR2 ANQGSEA. The CDR3 runs 14 residues.

The gene calls are TRBV20-1 and TRBJ2-5; 7 bases agree with TRBD1. CDR1 DFQATT and CDR2 SNEGSKA come from the germline V gene (reference sequence). The ends lost 6 bases at V and 1 base at J; junction bases unmatched: 11. This CDR3 contains 15 residues. The CDR3 nucleotides are TGCAGTGCCATAGGCAGGACAGGCCCCCAAGAGACCCAGTACTTC. Translating it yields CSAIGRTGPQETQYF.

This chain joins TRBV4-1 and TRBJ1-1; possibly TRBD1 for D (5 bases). The CDR3 has 17 amino acids. V lost 6 bases, J lost 1 base, and 21 bases lay in between. Per the germline V gene, CDR1 is MGHRA and CDR2 is YSYEKL. DNA for the CDR3: TGCGCCAGCAGAGTGGGGGGGGGAATGGGATCGAACACTGAAGCTTTCTTT. Its protein is CASRVGGGMGSNTEAFF.

In this sample, this clonotype turned up a few times. The chain couples TRBV7-2 to TRBJ2-1; 15 bases fit TRBD2. The junction had 6 bases not matched to a gene; V was cut back by 5 bases and J by 7 bases. The V gene's germline CDR1 is SGHTA and CDR2 FQGNSA. This CDR3 contains 16 residues. The CDR3 is CASSVSGTSGRNEQFF. The CDR3 region has the DNA TGTGCCAGCAGCGTTTCCGGGACTAGCGGGAGGAATGAGCAGTTCTTC.

This clonotype was seen ten or more times. The genes are TRBV11-2 and TRBJ1-1, with D possibly TRBD1 on 5 matching bases. V lost 2 bases and J 6 bases, leaving 19 bases between the germline ends. Germline loops: CDR1 SGHAT, CDR2 FQNNGV. This CDR3 has 16 amino acids. Here the CDR3 DNA reads TGTGCCAGCAGCTTAACCCTATTCCGGGACGCAGCTGAAGCTTTCTTT. Translation gives CASSLTLFRDAAEAFF.

The J gene is TRBJ1-5, the V gene TRBV6-1; no reliable D call. CDR1 and CDR2 (germline): MNHNS, SASEGT. This CDR3 spans 16 amino acids. Trimming left V 6 bases short and J 1 base short, with 16 bases between. CDR3 in amino acids: CASSPMAGFSNQPQHF. The CDR3 DNA follows: TGTGCCAGCAGCCCAATGGCGGGGTTCAGCAATCAGCCCCAGCATTTT.

Many counts were recorded for this clonotype. This chain uses TRBV29-1 with TRBJ2-7; 7 bases match TRBD1. Germline V lookup: CDR1 SQVTM, CDR2 ANQGSEA. The V segment lost 7 bases and the J segment 0 bases; nucleotides outside the gene matches: 6. The CDR3 extends over 13 amino acids. CDR3 protein: CSAYRDSSYEQYF. The CDR3 DNA reads TGCAGCGCGTACCGGGACAGCTCCTACGAGCAGTACTTC.

This clonotype was detected a few times. The CDR3 coding sequence is TGTGCCACCAGTGATTCGTCCGGGGGAAGCACAGATACGCAGTATTTT. The encoded protein is CATSDSSGGSTDTQYF. V and J are TRBV24-1 and TRBJ2-3; D might be TRBD2 (6 bases). The CDR3 runs to 16 residues. CDR1 is KGHDR, CDR2 SFDVKD, per germline. The V and J ends lost 2 bases and 0 bases respectively, with 11 bases between them.

This clonotype was seen a few times. The V call is TRBV27, the J call TRBJ2-1; weak D call: TRBD2 (5 bases). V lost 2 bases and J lost 8, with 19 bases in between. The CDR3 covers 16 residues. The germline V gene encodes CDR1 MNHEY and CDR2 SMNVEV (reference sequence). The CDR3 DNA reads TGTGCCAGCAGTTTAGTGGGAGCCAACCAGGTGTATGAGCAGTTCTTC. Its translation is CASSLVGANQVYEQFF.

The table lists this clonotype with a few counts. This chain joins TRBV10-3 and TRBJ2-1; D might be TRBD2 (6 bases). CDR1 is ENHRY, CDR2 SYGVKD, per germline. The CDR3 totals 14 residues. V was trimmed by 6 bases and J by 6 bases, leaving 15 bases between them. CDR3 in DNA: TGTGCCATCAGGGAACGACTAGAGGGCAATGAGCAGTTCTTC. Its protein product is CAIRERLEGNEQFF.

There are many counts of this clonotype. This chain uses TRBV12-3 or TRBV12-4 with TRBJ2-1; 7 positions agree with TRBD1. The ends lost 10 bases at V and 0 bases at J; junction bases unmatched: 9. The CDR3 is 15 residues long. The CDR3 nucleotides read TGTGCCACCGTCCGGGACAGTTTCTCCTACAATGAGCAGTTCTTC. Translated, it gives CATVRDSFSYNEQFF.

This clonotype appeared a few times. This chain links TRBV3-1 with TRBJ2-3; no reliable D call. Trimming took 4 bases from V and 0 from J, leaving 11 bases between them. Germline CDR1 reads LGHDT; CDR2 reads YNNKEL (reference sequence). This CDR3 is built from 15 residues. As DNA, the CDR3 is TGTGCCAGCAGCCGATGGCAGTCAAGCACAGATACGCAGTATTTT. This codes for CASSRWQSSTDTQYF.

This clonotype was observed a handful of times. The chain couples TRBV5-1 to TRBJ2-1; TRBD2 matches 7 bases. V lost 3 bases and J lost 2; bases outside the gene matches: 8. The CDR3 sequence is 16 residues long. Germline V lookup: CDR1 SGHRS, CDR2 YFSETQ. The chain's CDR3 is CASSWDRLAPYNEQFF. The CDR3, as DNA: TGCGCCAGCAGCTGGGACCGACTAGCACCCTACAATGAGCAGTTCTTC.

This sequence joins TRBV6-1 and TRBJ2-1, with 7 positions matching TRBD2. After removal of 6 bases from V and 6 bases from J, the junction contained 11 bases not matched to a gene. The germline V gene has CDR1 MNHNS and CDR2 SASEGT. The CDR3 covers 15 residues. The CDR3 region has the DNA TGTGCCAGCAGCCGCCGGGACTACCTCCCCAATGAGCAGTTCTTC. Its translation: CASSRRDYLPNEQFF.

This clonotype was counted between two and nine times. J is TRBJ2-7 and V is TRBV11-2; 9 bases are shared with TRBD1. V was clipped by 4 bases and J by 3 bases; unmatched bases: 4. CDR1 and CDR2 (germline): SGHAT, FQNNGV. This CDR3 is built from 14 residues. The CDR3 DNA is TGTGCCAGCAGCTCGACAGGGGGAGACTACGAGCAGTACTTC. Translating gives CASSSTGGDYEQYF.

The V and J genes are TRBV20-1 and TRBJ1-5; the D is unclear. V lost 0 bases, J lost 2 bases, and 17 bases lay in between. Germline CDR1 and CDR2: DFQATT and SNEGSKA (reference sequence). The CDR3 contains 17 residues. CDR3 in DNA: TGCAGTGCTAGAGATCCCTCGTATGAGGGCGGCAATCAGCCCCAGCATTTT. Protein product: CSARDPSYEGGNQPQHF.

The V call is TRBV7-2, the J call TRBJ2-3; a possible D gene is TRBD2 (7 bases). CDR1 SGHTA and CDR2 FQGNSA come from the germline V gene. This CDR3 comprises 15 residues. Trimming removed 1 base at V and 2 bases at J, with 10 bases between. The CDR3 region has the DNA TGTGCCAGCAGCTTAGTTGCGGGGGCCACAGATACGCAGTATTTT. It encodes CASSLVAGATDTQYF.

The gene calls are TRBV7-2 and TRBJ2-7, with D perhaps assigned TRBD1 or TRBD2 (6 bases each). Trimming shortened V by 6 bases and J by 1 base, and 13 bases separated the two germline ends. CDR1 and CDR2 from the germline V gene are SGHTA and FQGNSA. The CDR3 runs 14 residues. In DNA, the CDR3 is TGTGCCAGCAGTCCCGGAGGGGGATCCTACGAGCAGTACTTC. Translation: CASSPGGGSYEQYF.

The V and J genes are TRBV4-3 and TRBJ2-1; D unresolved. Germline V gene data show CDR1 as LGHNA and CDR2 as YSLEER. Trimming took off 6 bases at V and 6 bases at J, with 15 bases between the two ends. The CDR3 loop spans 14 amino acids. The CDR3 sequence: CASSLRPWGNEQFF. In nucleotides, the CDR3 is TGCGCCAGCAGTCTCAGACCATGGGGCAATGAGCAGTTCTTC.

This clonotype has a count of ten or more. The rearrangement links TRBV29-1 to TRBJ1-5, with D perhaps TRBD1 (5 bases). Trimming took off 6 bases at V and 3 bases at J, with 12 bases between the two ends. Germline values: CDR1 SQVTM, CDR2 ANQGSEA. The CDR3 is made up of 13 amino acids. CDR3 nucleotides: TGCAGCGTCTCCGGCAGGGTCAATCAGCCCCAGCATTTT. Residues: CSVSGRVNQPQHF.